The rows below give T cell receptor beta chains drawn from one sample of a study of T cell responses to AZD1222 COVID-19 vaccine. Some clones are missing from TCRdb's copy, which holds only in-frame ones; the method was immunoSEQ multiplex PCR. The profile shows roughly 120,000 clones, about 90% of them singletons. The specimen comprised peripheral blood, sampled on day 0 of AZD1222 vaccination. These TCRs come from an adult in good health. CDR3s leave out the opening cysteine and the closing phenylalanine or tryptophan. D genes are given only for firm matches.

v_call d_call cdr3_aa
TRBV6-5 TRBD1 ASSQQGMNTEAF
TRBV6-2/TRBV6-3 . ASNPTGDQPQH
TRBV5-4 . ASSPPGSRKNVLT
TRBV2 . ASSVVLSGQPQH
TRBV27 TRBD2 ASSFVLAGGDEQF
TRBV4-2 . ASSQDMGDGNQPQH
TRBV2 TRBD2 ASSVYSGALGELF
TRBV15 TRBD1 ATSRATSDRTRYGYT
TRBV19 . ASSARNSPLH
TRBV5-8 . ASQWVKTQY
TRBV19 TRBD1 ASESGQGTAGNTIY
TRBV6-2/TRBV6-3 . ASSRPSRPDTQY
TRBV10-3 TRBD1 AIRTGTGKPGFSTDTQY
TRBV7-9 . ASSASGYEQY
TRBV19 . ASSMQGRFYGYT
TRBV27 . ASSLSDYNAQF
TRBV9 . ATQTGIGPNYGYT